One sample yielded the 25 T cell receptor beta chains listed below, sequenced in a study of T cell responses to AZD1222 COVID-19 vaccine (dated by TCRdb to the early 2020s). The label giving this sample's time point can be read as: baseline before first vaccination. Library method: the immunoSEQ multiplex PCR assay. TCRdb mirrors the immuneACCESS table, restricted to in-frame sequences. Some clones are absent from its copies; in checked studies, under half trace to an unresolved V gene, and the reason for the others is unknown. Present in this sample are 90,000 to 150,000 clones, 70% to 90% of which were seen just once. Around 8.6% of the sample lies in the top ten. This material consisted of peripheral blood, taken on day 0 of AZD1222 vaccination. These TCRs come from an adult in good health.

The chain has TRBV5-4 and TRBJ1-1; D uncertain. The CDR3 is 15 residues long. Germline V gene lookup returns CDR1 SGHNT and CDR2 YYREEE (reference sequence). V shed 0 bases and J shed 0 bases, with 9 bases lying between them. CDR3 sequence: CASSLASRMNTEAFF. CDR3 coding DNA: TGTGCCAGCAGCTTGGCTTCTCGTATGAACACTGAAGCTTTCTTT.

The gene calls are TRBV5-1 and TRBJ2-1; 8 nucleotides line up with TRBD2. V was pared by 0 bases and J by 2 bases, with 7 bases of the junction left unmatched. Germline CDR1 and CDR2: SGHRS and YFSETQ. The CDR3 spans 17 residues. The CDR3 spells CASSLGLAGGTYNEQFF. The CDR3 DNA follows: TGCGCCAGCAGCTTGGGTCTAGCGGGCGGGACCTACAATGAGCAGTTCTTC.

The J gene is TRBJ1-3, the V gene TRBV3-1 (or the pseudogene TRBV3-2), with a weak D call TRBD1 (5 bases). CDR1 is LGHDT, CDR2 YNNKEL, per germline (reference sequence). Trimming took off 6 bases at V and 1 base at J, with 10 bases between the two ends. CDR3 size: 14 residues. CDR3 sequence: CASSPGGSGNTIYF. For the CDR3, the DNA is TGTGCCAGCAGTCCTGGGGGTTCTGGAAACACCATATATTTT.

CDR3 protein: CASSLLSYRTGYSNQPQHF. CDR3 nucleotide sequence: TGTGCCAGCAGTTTATTATCCTACCGGACAGGCTATAGCAATCAGCCCCAGCATTTT. The chain recombines TRBV28 with TRBJ1-5; TRBD1 aligns across 7 bases. V was clipped by 1 base and J by 0 bases; unmatched bases: 12. Germline V gives CDR1 MDHEN, CDR2 SYDVKM. The CDR3 is 19 residues long.

The chain recombines TRBV30 with TRBJ1-3; no firm D call. The CDR3 loop spans 14 amino acids. V shed 0 bases and J shed 0 bases, with 6 bases lying between them. Per germline, CDR1 GTSNPN and CDR2 SVGIG (reference sequence). The CDR3 nucleotides read TGTGCCTGGAGTGTAACATACTCTGGAAACACCATATATTTT. The encoded protein is CAWSVTYSGNTIYF.

This sequence joins TRBV5-4 and TRBJ2-7; 7 bases align to TRBD1. Germline CDR1 and CDR2: SGHNT and YYREEE (reference sequence). Trimming cost V 4 bases and J 3 bases; bases outside gene matches: 7. The CDR3 runs 14 residues. The CDR3 protein is CASSLGTASYEQYF. The CDR3, as DNA: TGTGCCAGCAGCCTTGGGACAGCGAGCTACGAGCAGTACTTC.

The J gene is TRBJ1-2, the V gene TRBV4-1; D is uncertain. CDR3 length: 17 amino acids. Trimming shortened V by 1 base and J by 0 bases, and 15 bases separated the two germline ends. Germline values: CDR1 MGHRA, CDR2 YSYEKL. This chain's CDR3 is CASSQGVSSSANYGYTF. DNA for the CDR3: TGCGCCAGCAGCCAAGGGGTCTCAAGTAGTGCTAACTATGGCTACACCTTC.

The table lists this clone with a count of one. J is TRBJ1-1 and V is TRBV7-9; possibly TRBD1 for D (6 bases). The CDR3 totals 12 residues. Trimming removed 7 bases at V and 11 bases at J, with 17 bases between. CDR1 is SEHNR and CDR2 is FQNEAQ in the germline V gene (reference sequence). The CDR3 is CASTPDGQGAFF. CDR3 nucleotide sequence: TGTGCCAGCACCCCAGACGGGCAGGGGGCTTTCTTT. The variable domain in full, with the rest retrieved from reference TRBV7-9 and TRBJ1-1, is DTGVSQNPRHKITKRGQNVTFRCDPISEHNRLYWYRQTLGQGPEFLTYFQNEAQLEKSRLLSDRFSAERPKGSFSTLEIQRTEQGDSAMYLCASTPDGQGAFFGQGTRLTVV.

There are a few counts of this clone. V is TRBV6-5 and J is TRBJ1-5; TRBD1 matches at 12 bases. Germline CDR1 MNHEY, CDR2 SVGAGI. J was trimmed by 7 bases and V by 5 bases; bases with no gene match: 3. The CDR3 has 14 amino acids. DNA of the CDR3: TGTGCCAGCAGTCCGGGACAGGGGGCCCAGCCCCAGCATTTT. Translation: CASSPGQGAQPQHF.

The chain recombines TRBV10-3 with TRBJ2-2; the match to TRBD1 covers 8 bases. CDR1 is ENHRY and CDR2 is SYGVKD in the germline V gene. The CDR3 runs to 15 residues. The junction had 5 bases not matched to a gene; V was cut back by 7 bases and J by 1 base. CDR3: CAITRGPQNTGELFF. The CDR3 DNA sequence: TGTGCCATCACCAGGGGGCCTCAGAACACCGGGGAGCTGTTTTTT.

CDR3 region: CASSLGQGNYGYTF. The CDR3, as DNA: TGTGCCAGCAGCTTGGGGCAGGGCAACTATGGCTACACCTTC. The chain recombines TRBV5-4 with TRBJ1-2; possible D gene TRBD1, 5 bases. CDR3 length: 14 amino acids. Germline CDR1 and CDR2: SGHNT and YYREEE (reference sequence). The V end was cut by 0 bases, the J end by 2 bases, with 8 bases between.

This clone was detected only once. The V gene is TRBV4-2, the J gene TRBJ2-7, with TRBD2 identical over 9 bases. The germline gives CDR1 LGHNA, CDR2 YNFKEQ. The CDR3 has 13 amino acids. The V gene end was trimmed by 8 bases and the J gene end by 2 bases; junction bases not matched to a gene: 4. DNA of the CDR3: TGTGCCAGCGGAGCGGGAGGCCCCTACGAGCAGTACTTC. This sequence encodes CASGAGGPYEQYF.

The V call is TRBV3-1 (or the pseudogene TRBV3-2), the J call TRBJ1-1; the D gene is possibly TRBD1 (5 bases). V lost 4 bases, J lost 1 base, and 16 bases lay in between. The CDR3 runs to 16 residues. Germline V gene sequence: CDR1 LGHDT, CDR2 YNNKEL (reference sequence). The CDR3 DNA reads as TGTGCCAGCAGCCGGGGCCCTTCGGCGAAGAACACTGAAGCTTTCTTT. Protein product: CASSRGPSAKNTEAFF.

This clone is a singleton in its sample. The chain uses TRBV18 and TRBJ1-6; no definite D call. The V gene's germline CDR1 is KGHSH and CDR2 LQKENI. This CDR3 has 15 residues. Trimming removed 5 bases at V and 0 bases at J, with 8 bases between. CDR3 loop: CASSRESSYNSPLHF. The DNA of the CDR3 is TGTGCCAGCTCAAGGGAGAGCTCCTATAATTCACCCCTCCACTTT. Variable domain in full (rest from reference TRBV18 and TRBJ1-6): NAGVMQNPRHLVRRRGQEARLRCSPMKGHSHVYWYRQLPEEGLKFMVYLQKENIIDESGMPKERFSAEFPKEGPSILRIQQVVRGDSAAYFCASSRESSYNSPLHFGNGTRLTVT.

The rearrangement uses TRBV27 and TRBJ1-2, with TRBD1 matching over 11 bases. In germline, CDR1 is MNHEY, CDR2 SMNVEV (reference sequence). V shed 4 bases and J 4 bases; nucleotides not matched to a gene: 5. CDR3 length equals 15 residues. CDR3 residues: CASSSAGTGGYGYTF. The CDR3, as DNA: TGTGCCAGCAGTTCCGCTGGGACAGGGGGCTATGGCTACACCTTC.

This clone appeared once. The chain joins TRBV30 to TRBJ2-7; D gene unclear. The germline V gene has CDR1 GTSNPN and CDR2 SVGIG (reference sequence). The germline V and J ends were trimmed by 3 bases and 0 bases, with 3 bases remaining between them. The CDR3 contains 11 residues. CDR3 nucleotide sequence: TGTGCCTGGAGACGCTCCTACGAGCAGTACTTC. The encoded protein is CAWRRSYEQYF.

The chain is built from TRBV5-1 and TRBJ2-1; the D call may be TRBD1 or TRBD2 (5 bases each). This CDR3 has 16 residues. The V gene's germline CDR1 is SGHRS and CDR2 YFSETQ. Trimming removed 0 bases from V and 6 bases from J, with 16 bases in between. CDR3 in amino acids: CASSLAEGLGVNEQFF. The DNA for the CDR3 is TGCGCCAGCAGCTTGGCCGAGGGGCTTGGGGTCAATGAGCAGTTCTTC.

The chain joins TRBV28 to TRBJ2-7, with D maybe TRBD1 (5 bases). The CDR3 loop spans 18 amino acids. Germline CDR1 reads MDHEN; CDR2 reads SYDVKM. V was clipped by 2 bases and J by 2 bases, with 22 bases between them. DNA for the CDR3: TGTGCCAGCAGTTTAGCGCGCGACAGAATATATTTCACCTACGAGCAGTACTTC. Protein: CASSLARDRIYFTYEQYF.

This clone appeared a few times. For the CDR3, the DNA is TGTGCCAGCGTCGGCGTAGCGGGGGTGAGAGAGACCCAGTACTTC. As protein: CASVGVAGVRETQYF. The genes are TRBV2 and TRBJ2-5; 9 nucleotides agree with TRBD2. The trim removed 8 bases at V and 4 bases at J, leaving 11 bases unmatched. CDR3 size: 15 residues. Germline assignment: CDR1 SNHLY and CDR2 FYNNEI.

The chain joins TRBV3-1 (or the pseudogene TRBV3-2) to TRBJ1-2; weak D call: TRBD1 (6 bases). This CDR3 region has 13 residues. Germline CDR1 is LGHDT and CDR2 is YNNKEL (reference sequence). Trimming removed 4 bases from V and 6 bases from J, with 12 bases in between. In nucleotides, the CDR3 is TGTGCCAGCAGCCGAGGGGACAACGATGGCTACACCTTC. It encodes CASSRGDNDGYTF.

The chain joins TRBV18 to TRBJ1-1, with D perhaps matching TRBD1 (5 bases). V was pared by 5 bases and J by 1 base, with 8 bases between. The CDR3 runs 13 residues. Germline assignment: CDR1 KGHSH and CDR2 LQKENI. The CDR3 loop reads CASSSQENTEAFF. In nucleotides, the CDR3 is TGTGCCAGCTCATCACAGGAGAACACTGAAGCTTTCTTT. Complete variable domain (other parts from reference TRBV18 and TRBJ1-1): NAGVMQNPRHLVRRRGQEARLRCSPMKGHSHVYWYRQLPEEGLKFMVYLQKENIIDESGMPKERFSAEFPKEGPSILRIQQVVRGDSAAYFCASSSQENTEAFFGQGTRLTVV.

The chain joins TRBV6-6 to TRBJ1-3, with D tentatively TRBD1 (5 bases). CDR3 length: 16 amino acids. Per the germline V gene, CDR1 is MNHNY and CDR2 is SVGAGI (reference sequence). Trimming shortened V by 0 bases and J by 0 bases, and 9 bases separated the two germline ends. The CDR3 region has the DNA TGTGCCAGCAGTTACTCCGACAGTGACTCTGGAAACACCATATATTTT. Its protein product is CASSYSDSDSGNTIYF.

This clone has just one count. V and J are TRBV28 and TRBJ1-6; D unresolved. Trimming shortened V by 5 bases and J by 9 bases, and 8 bases separated the two germline ends. The CDR3 spans 12 residues. The germline CDR1 and CDR2 sequences are MDHEN and SYDVKM. CDR3 loop: CASSVMSSPLHF. For the CDR3, the DNA is TGTGCCAGCAGTGTCATGAGTTCACCCCTCCACTTT.

This sequence joins TRBV11-2 and TRBJ1-2; TRBD1 might be the D (6 bases). In germline, CDR1 is SGHAT, CDR2 FQNNGV. Trimming took off 6 bases at V and 6 bases at J, with 17 bases between the two ends. This CDR3 is 14 amino acids long. The CDR3 is CASRALQGTNGYTF. In nucleotides, the CDR3 is TGTGCCAGCAGAGCCCTACAGGGAACGAATGGCTACACCTTC.

This rearrangement joins TRBV10-1 to TRBJ2-3; 8 bases align to TRBD2. The CDR3 sequence is 13 residues long. The V gene end was trimmed by 10 bases and the J gene end by 2 bases; junction bases not matched to a gene: 5. The germline gives CDR1 WNHNN, CDR2 SYGVQD (reference sequence). CDR3 sequence reads: CATAAGDTDTQYF. The CDR3 nucleotides are TGCGCCACCGCAGCGGGGGACACAGATACGCAGTATTTT.